The clone carrying this TCR beta chain came up a few times. The antigen is not known. The V and J ends lost 4 bases and 2 bases, in that order; junction bases with no gene match: 11. The CDR3 is 16 amino acids. Germline CDR1 and CDR2: MNHEY and SVGEGT. TCR beta VDJ combinations and CDR3 sequences were profiled from genomic DNA. TCRdb called the reads again in MiXCR, with one record for every CDR3 protein. The repertoire holds a few hundred thousand distinct CDR3 sequences, under 40% seen once, with less than 0.85% in the top ten. The sample belongs to a study of CD8+CD57+ T cells in acquired aplastic anemia. Study details: Each DNA sample taken from sorted CD4+ and CD8+ cells came to approximately 3.3 ug on average. General study findings and limits: The study found no significant CD8+ Simpson's diversity difference between patients and controls.

Sequenced patients had shown CD8+CD57+ cell expansion by flow cytometry. V usage is TRBV6-2 or TRBV6-3 and J usage is TRBJ2-7, with TRBD1 matching 7 bases. Material for sequencing was sorted CD4+, CD8+, or CD8+CD57+ T cells (not recorded which) from PBMCs. The clonotype was recovered from a human donor with aplastic anemia. In DNA form, the CDR3 reads TGTGCCAGCAGTTCCCCCATTGGACAGGATCCCTACGAGCAGTACTTC. This codes for CASSSPIGQDPYEQYF.